This T cell receptor beta chain was identified during a study of T cells after yellow fever vaccination. The CDR3 is 12 residues long. With 6 bases removed from V and 7 bases from J, the gap between germline ends came to 7 bases. CDR1 is SEHNR, CDR2 FQNEAQ, per germline (reference sequence). TCRdb processed the 5' RACE reads anew with MiXCR; each CDR3 protein has one entry. The profile shows about 350,000 distinct CDR3 sequences, roughly an eighth of them singletons. This clonotype was counted a few times. This receptor was obtained from a man in his late teens or twenties who received the YFV17D yellow fever vaccine. The J gene is TRBJ1-6, the V gene TRBV7-9; D is uncertain. The starting material was CD4+ T cells sorted from PBMCs, obtained 15 days after the yellow fever booster vaccination. The CDR3 sequence: CASRRQNSPLHF. The CDR3, as DNA: TGTGCCAGCAGGCGACAAAATTCACCCCTCCACTTT.